The TCR beta chain described here comes from a study of regulatory T cells in long-lasting Graves disease. Background on the study: Patients with persistent Graves' disease had over 5 years of antithyroid drugs and persistent TSH receptor antibodies. Study-wide points: Persistent disease favored TRBV28, TRBJ1-2 and TRBJ2-5.

Ten or more counts support this clonotype. No antigen is known for it. Looked up from germline, CDR1 is MNHNS and CDR2 is SASEGT. The CDR3 contains 15 residues. The J segment lost 2 bases and the V segment lost 7 bases, leaving 7 bases of the junction unmatched. Relying on iRepertoire HTBI primers and Arm-PCR of CDR3 regions, the team built TCR beta libraries. TCRdb re-derived calls from the multiplex PCR reads in MiXCR, one entry per CDR3 protein. Here the sample spans a few hundred thousand distinct CDR3 sequences, 20% to 25% being singletons. Time point meaning: persistent/refractory GD, antithyroid drugs over 5 years with positive TRAb. The TCR library was prepared using RNA isolated from PBMCs. Each of the patients was recruited from an endocrinology department situated in Xi'an, China.

The sequence derives from a female donor with Graves disease. The chain uses TRBV6-1 and TRBJ2-5, with 10 nucleotides matching TRBD1. Source: peripheral blood mononuclear cells (PBMCs), taken when the disease was refractory, from a patient treated with antithyroid drugs. The CDR3: CASTLPGQGQETQYF. The CDR3 coding sequence is TGTGCCAGCACTCTACCGGGACAGGGGCAAGAGACCCAGTACTTC.